What follows is one T cell receptor (beta chain) and its context. This CDR3 comprises 17 residues. J lost 5 bases, V lost 5 bases, and 7 bases had no gene match. The germline V gene encodes CDR1 MNHEY and CDR2 SVGEGT. The sample comes from a study of blood T cell repertoires in COVID-19. Study-level information: Samples of COVID-19 (acute and convalescent) were obtained from the United States, Italy and Spain.

Libraries were prepared by immunoSEQ multiplex PCR; TCRdb keeps only in-frame clonotypes and omits some of them. The sample yields more than 20,000 clones, almost 90% seen once. The chain carries TRBV6-2 or TRBV6-3 and TRBJ2-2, with TRBD2 identical over 14 bases. This TCR derives from a man in his 70s with acute or convalescent COVID-19. The sequencing sample was made of peripheral blood. CDR3 loop: CASSPRTSGRRTGELFF. In DNA, the CDR3 is TGTGCCAGCAGTCCGCGGACTAGCGGGAGGAGGACCGGGGAGCTGTTTTTT.